Below are 14 T cell receptor beta chains sequenced from a single sample in a study of blood T cell repertoires in COVID-19. Only in-frame clones appear in the TCRdb table, and some are missing; sequencing was by immunoSEQ multiplex PCR. The data hold tens of thousands of clones, with roughly 90% observed a single time. Sequences were obtained from peripheral blood. The receptors here all came from a human donor with acute or convalescent COVID-19. The donor label of this sample is uncertain.

This clone was picked up a small number of times. This rearrangement joins TRBV28 to TRBJ2-7; 7 bases align to TRBD1. Losses at the gene ends were 5 bases for V and 2 bases for J; bases not matched to a gene: 3. CDR3 length: 13 amino acids. Germline loops: CDR1 MDHEN, CDR2 SYDVKM. CDR3 amino acids: CASSRQGAYEQYV. DNA of the CDR3: TGTGCCAGCAGTCGACAGGGTGCCTACGAGCAGTACGTC.

The chain uses TRBV3-1 (or the pseudogene TRBV3-2) and TRBJ1-4; tentative D call: TRBD1 (6 bases). CDR3 length: 14 residues. Germline CDR1 is LGHDT and CDR2 is YNNKEL (reference sequence). V lost 4 bases and J lost 7, with 13 bases in between. In DNA, the CDR3 is TGTGCCAGCAGCCGAGGGGGGGCGGGTGAAAAACTGTTTTTT. This gives the protein CASSRGGAGEKLFF.

The chain is built from TRBV10-1 and TRBJ2-6; possible D gene TRBD1, 5 bases. Trimming cost V 4 bases and J 0 bases, with 7 bases left between them. The CDR3 has 15 residues. Germline lookup yields CDR1 WNHNN and CDR2 SYGVQD (reference sequence). CDR3 coding DNA: TGCGCCAGCAGTGGACAGATCTCTGGGGCCAACGTCCTGACTTTC. It translates to CASSGQISGANVLTF.

For this clone: Other DNA sequences in this sample translate to the same CDR3. The chain combines TRBV3-1 (or the pseudogene TRBV3-2) with TRBJ2-1, with 7 positions matching TRBD2. CDR1 LGHDT and CDR2 YNNKEL come from the germline V gene (reference sequence). The CDR3 length is 16 residues. V dropped 4 bases and J dropped 4; count of bases not matched to a gene: 10. Here the CDR3 DNA reads TGTGCCAGCAGCCGGGGGAGGGAGGGCCTGTACAATGAGCAGTTCTTC. This sequence encodes CASSRGREGLYNEQFF.

Remarks on this clone: A read error may produce the germline difference seen at one junction end. The V and J genes are TRBV7-3 and TRBJ2-1; 11 nucleotides agree with TRBD2. Germline V gene lookup returns CDR1 SGHTA and CDR2 FQGTGA. The CDR3 length is 14 residues. CDR3 loop: CASSQWTGLAAPVF. CDR3 DNA sequence: TGTGCCAGCAGCCAGTGGACGGGACTAGCGGCCCCAGTCTTC.

The chain has TRBV7-9 and TRBJ1-4, with 10 bases aligning to TRBD1. This CDR3 is 15 amino acids long. CDR1 is SEHNR and CDR2 is FQNEAQ in the germline V gene (reference sequence). The V and J ends lost 5 bases and 8 bases, in that order; junction bases with no gene match: 8. For the CDR3, the DNA is TGTGCCAGCAGCACTGAGGGACAGGGGAGGGAAAAACTGTTTTTT. Residues: CASSTEGQGREKLFF.

The chain recombines TRBV29-1 with TRBJ2-7; 7 bases align to TRBD2. Germline assignment: CDR1 SQVTM and CDR2 ANQGSEA. V was pared by 4 bases and J by 6 bases, with 12 bases of the junction left unmatched. The CDR3 has 14 amino acids. CDR3: CSVVSRGRSFEQYF. DNA of the CDR3: TGCAGCGTTGTGTCCCGCGGGAGAAGTTTCGAGCAGTACTTC.

The chain joins TRBV19 to TRBJ2-5; possible D gene TRBD1, 6 bases. Germline assignment: CDR1 LNHDA and CDR2 SQIVND (reference sequence). The CDR3 runs to 13 residues. The V and J ends lost 3 bases and 7 bases respectively, with 12 bases between them. The CDR3, as DNA: TGTGCCAGTAGTATTCAGGGGTCTCGGACCCAGTACTTC. Amino acids: CASSIQGSRTQYF.

The rearrangement uses TRBV28 and TRBJ1-5, with 7 bases lining up with TRBD1. J was trimmed by 7 bases and V by 4 bases; bases with no gene match: 10. There are 15 residues in the CDR3. Germline V lookup: CDR1 MDHEN, CDR2 SYDVKM. The chain's CDR3 is CASSSLDRVGQPQHF. DNA for the CDR3: TGTGCCAGCAGTTCTTTAGACAGGGTGGGGCAGCCCCAGCATTTT.

This chain connects TRBV2 to TRBJ1-1, with TRBD1 matching 9 bases. CDR3 size: 16 residues. J lost 4 bases, V lost 4 bases, and 10 bases had no gene match. Germline CDR1 SNHLY, CDR2 FYNNEI. CDR3 nucleotide sequence: TGTGCCAGCAGTGTACTACAGGGGGCGTTGGGCACTGAAGCTTTCTTT. Translated, it gives CASSVLQGALGTEAFF.

The rearrangement links TRBV5-1 to TRBJ2-2, with 7 bases aligning to TRBD1. Germline trimming cut 3 bases from V and 4 bases from J; bases unmatched to any gene: 3. Germline loops: CDR1 SGHRS, CDR2 YFSETQ. The CDR3 is 14 amino acids. CDR3 bases: TGCGCCAGCAGCTCAGGGGACAGCACCGGGGAGCTGTTTTTT. It encodes CASSSGDSTGELFF. Complete variable domain (other parts from reference TRBV5-1 and TRBJ2-2): KAGVTQTPRYLIKTRGQQVTLSCSPISGHRSVSWYQQTPGQGLQFLFEYFSETQRNKGNFPGRFSGRQFSNSRSEMNVSTLELGDSALYLCASSSGDSTGELFFGEGSRLTVL.

This chain links TRBV29-1 with TRBJ1-2; D may be TRBD1 (5 bases). Germline assignment: CDR1 SQVTM and CDR2 ANQGSEA. The CDR3 spans 13 residues. Trimming took 7 bases from V and 3 from J, leaving 15 bases between them. Here the CDR3 reads CSGGSDEDYGYTF. CDR3 DNA: TGCAGCGGGGGGTCCGATGAGGACTATGGCTACACCTTC.

This sequence joins TRBV27 and TRBJ1-2; 7 nucleotides line up with TRBD1. Germline lookup yields CDR1 MNHEY and CDR2 SMNVEV (reference sequence). The CDR3 length is 13 residues. V lost 6 bases to trimming and J lost 8 bases; unmatched junction nucleotides: 9. The CDR3 loop reads CASRATGEKGYTF. The DNA of the CDR3 is TGTGCCAGCAGGGCTACAGGGGAGAAGGGCTACACCTTC.

The rearrangement joins TRBV5-1 to TRBJ1-2; weak D call: TRBD1 (5 bases). V was clipped by 5 bases and J by 4 bases, with 12 bases between them. The germline V gene has CDR1 SGHRS and CDR2 YFSETQ. The CDR3 is 13 residues long. CDR3 sequence reads: CASSSDSSYGYTF. CDR3 in DNA: TGCGCCAGCAGTTCAGACAGCAGCTATGGCTACACCTTC. The whole variable domain, remainder taken from reference TRBV5-1 and TRBJ1-2, is KAGVTQTPRYLIKTRGQQVTLSCSPISGHRSVSWYQQTPGQGLQFLFEYFSETQRNKGNFPGRFSGRQFSNSRSEMNVSTLELGDSALYLCASSSDSSYGYTFGSGTRLTVV.